The 21 T cell receptor beta chains given below trace back to one sample, sequenced in a study of molecular identifiers for immune sequencing clone quantification. One entry per CDR3 protein, called by TCRdb with MiXCR from the PCR reads. The sample contains about 640,000 distinct CDR3 sequences, 15% to 20% of which appear only once. Sequences were obtained from naive CD8+ T cells from blood, with Jurkat cell RNA spiked in. Subset given: FACS-sorted CD8+CD4-CCR7+CD45RA+ naive T cells. These receptors came from a human donor in good health. Some libraries in this study had Jurkat cell RNA spiked in.

This chain links TRBV4-1 with TRBJ2-7; weak D call: TRBD1 (6 bases). The germline V gene encodes CDR1 MGHRA and CDR2 YSYEKL. This CDR3 is built from 14 residues. With 3 bases removed from V and 4 bases from J, the gap between germline ends came to 13 bases. The CDR3 loop reads CASSHPDRSYEQYF. CDR3 bases: TGCGCCAGCAGCCACCCAGACAGGTCTTACGAGCAGTACTTC.

This clonotype has at least ten counts. V and J are TRBV27 and TRBJ1-2; D is unresolved. The CDR3 is 15 residues long. V was trimmed by 5 bases and J by 4 bases, leaving 17 bases between them. Looked up from germline, CDR1 is MNHEY and CDR2 is SMNVEV (reference sequence). The CDR3 nucleotides read TGTGCCAGCAGTCCCGCCAGTCAGGTTCTCTATGGCTACACCTTC. This encodes CASSPASQVLYGYTF.

This clonotype was recorded a few times. The chain combines TRBV20-1 with TRBJ2-5, with TRBD1 as a possible D gene (6 bases). There are 16 residues in the CDR3. Germline loops: CDR1 DFQATT, CDR2 SNEGSKA (reference sequence). Trimming pared 0 bases from V and 4 bases from J, leaving 18 bases between. The CDR3 DNA is TGCAGTGCTAGAGACTCTTCCGGGACATCGGGAGAGACCCAGTACTTC. Translated, it gives CSARDSSGTSGETQYF.

This clonotype was counted a few times. The chain couples TRBV4-3 to TRBJ2-1, with TRBD1 as a possible D gene (6 bases). Trimming pared 3 bases from V and 4 bases from J, leaving 22 bases between. Germline CDR1 LGHNA, CDR2 YSLEER. The CDR3 is 18 amino acids. CDR3 DNA sequence: TGCGCCAGCAGCCATCTCAGCGGTTCAGGGGCAGTGTACAATGAGCAGTTCTTC. Protein: CASSHLSGSGAVYNEQFF.

The sample holds a few counts of this clonotype. The rearrangement uses TRBV27 and TRBJ2-2; 7 bases map to TRBD1. Unmatched junction bases numbered 4, after V lost 6 bases and J lost 6 bases. CDR1 is MNHEY, CDR2 SMNVEV, per germline (reference sequence). This CDR3 has 13 residues. The CDR3 loop is CASSTTGAGELFF. CDR3 sequence (DNA): TGTGCCAGCAGCACAACAGGGGCCGGGGAGCTGTTTTTT.

The sample holds many counts of this clonotype. This sequence joins TRBV4-3 and TRBJ2-3; D is ambiguous. The V gene lost 3 bases and the J gene lost 0 bases, with 16 bases spanning the gap. This CDR3 comprises 17 residues. Germline assignment: CDR1 LGHNA and CDR2 YSLEER. Here the CDR3 reads CASSQELTITSTDTQYF. In nucleotides, the CDR3 is TGCGCCAGCAGCCAGGAGCTAACAATAACTAGCACAGATACGCAGTATTTT.

Regarding this clonotype: One base away lies a much larger clone, so this may be a sequencing read error. The chain joins TRBV9 to TRBJ1-2; D gene ambiguous. This CDR3 contains 13 residues. From germline, CDR1 is SGDLS and CDR2 YYNGEE. As DNA, the CDR3 is TGTGCCAGCAGCGTAAGGCAGAGCTATGGCTTCACCTTC. Its translation: CASSVRQSYGFTF.

This clonotype showed up many times. This sequence joins TRBV12-3 or TRBV12-4 and TRBJ1-4; D not certain. The CDR3 is made up of 15 amino acids. V lost 5 bases to trimming and J lost 7 bases, with 17 bases between them. The CDR3 reads CASSAILGEGEKLFF. For the CDR3, the DNA is TGTGCCAGCAGTGCTATCCTTGGTGAGGGTGAAAAACTGTTTTTT.

At least ten counts were recorded for this clonotype. The chain links TRBV7-6 to TRBJ1-1; TRBD1 might be the D (6 bases). V dropped 1 base and J dropped 5 bases, with 14 bases sitting between them. The CDR3 totals 15 residues. CDR1 is SGHVS and CDR2 is FNYEAQ in the germline V gene. CDR3 in DNA: TGTGCCAGCAGCTTAGTATGGGGGGCGAGTACTGAAGCTTTCTTT. Translating it yields CASSLVWGASTEAFF.

In this sample, this clonotype turned up many times. The chain is built from TRBV4-2 and TRBJ2-3, with 14 bases identical to TRBD2. The CDR3 totals 16 residues. Germline assignment: CDR1 LGHNA and CDR2 YNFKEQ. The trim removed 3 bases at V and 1 base at J, leaving 0 bases unmatched. CDR3 in amino acids: CASSQGLAGGTDTQYF. CDR3 coding DNA: TGTGCCAGCAGCCAGGGACTAGCGGGAGGCACAGATACGCAGTATTTT.

This clonotype was seen more than once but under ten times. The rearrangement joins TRBV1 to TRBJ2-3; the listed D gene, TRBD2, was not tested against the DNA. TRBV1 is tagged as a pseudogene. The CDR3 sequence is 16 residues long. The CDR3 sequence: CTSSQAPRGGLDTQYF. CDR3 in DNA: TGCACCAGCAGCCAAGCTCCCCGGGGGGGCCTGGATACGCAGTATTTT.

This clonotype was seen at least ten times. The V gene is TRBV30, the J gene TRBJ2-5, with 10 bases aligning to TRBD1. The CDR3 has 14 residues. After removal of 1 base from V and 5 bases from J, the junction contained 4 bases not matched to a gene. The germline CDR1 and CDR2 sequences are GTSNPN and SVGIG (reference sequence). CDR3 DNA sequence: TGTGCCTGGAGTGCGGGACAGGGGCACGAGACCCAGTACTTC. Protein: CAWSAGQGHETQYF.

This clonotype has more than one count but fewer than ten. A much larger clone lies a single base off, so this may be a read error. The CDR3 end shows no conserved phenylalanine or tryptophan, and so a read error is likely. The chain is built from TRBV7-8 and TRBJ1-1; D is possibly TRBD1 (5 bases). CDR1 is SGHVS and CDR2 is FQNEAQ in the germline V gene. This CDR3 has 14 amino acids. The V end was cut by 5 bases, the J end by 4 bases, with 14 bases between. CDR3 amino acids: CASSQGVGITEAFL. The CDR3 coding sequence is TGTGCCAGCAGCCAAGGGGTCGGAATCACTGAAGCTTTCCTT.

This clonotype was recorded a few times. The rearrangement uses TRBV6-5 and TRBJ2-1; either TRBD1 or TRBD2 may fit D (6 bases each). The CDR3 is made up of 16 amino acids. The V and J ends lost 2 bases and 8 bases respectively, with 19 bases between them. From germline, CDR1 is MNHEY and CDR2 SVGAGI. The CDR3 region has the DNA TGTGCCAGCAGTTACAATCGGGGGCTACCCAGGGATGAGCAGTTCTTC. It is translated as CASSYNRGLPRDEQFF.

The genes are TRBV10-3 and TRBJ2-5; 9 positions match TRBD2. From germline, CDR1 is ENHRY and CDR2 SYGVKD. The CDR3 sequence is 17 residues long. J gave up 5 bases and V 6 bases, and 16 bases lay outside the gene matches. The chain's CDR3 is CAISADLTSGPGETQYF. The CDR3 DNA reads as TGTGCCATCAGCGCTGACCTGACTAGCGGCCCGGGGGAGACCCAGTACTTC.

In DNA, the CDR3 is TGTGCCAGCAGCCCGGAAAACCGACAGGGTGTAAAACTGTTTTTT. It is translated as CASSPENRQGVKLFF. V is TRBV11-2 and J is TRBJ1-4; TRBD1 matches at 7 bases. The germline CDR1 and CDR2 sequences are SGHAT and FQNNGV. The CDR3 is 15 residues long. V was pared by 5 bases and J by 10 bases, with 13 bases of the junction left unmatched.

On this clonotype: A clone one base away is much larger, so this may be a read error. Since the CDR3 does not end with the conserved phenylalanine or tryptophan, this likely comes from a read error. This chain joins TRBV2 and TRBJ1-3, with D perhaps TRBD1 (6 bases). V shed 6 bases and J shed 2 bases, with 11 bases lying between them. The V gene's germline CDR1 is SNHLY and CDR2 FYNNEI. This CDR3 has 14 amino acids. This CDR3 reads CASSVTGPGNTIYL. As DNA, the CDR3 is TGTGCCAGCAGCGTTACAGGGCCTGGAAACACCATATATCTT.

A word on this clonotype: This CDR3 is missing its conserved last phenylalanine or tryptophan, likely due to a read error. The DNA is omitted, as the CDR3 cannot be located on it reliably, and the CDR3 follows TCRdb's listing. The rearrangement uses TRBV2 and TRBJ1-2; the DNA was not compared with TRBD1, the D call given in the table. The CDR3 extends over 14 residues, inclusive of both ends. Germline V gene sequence: CDR1 SNHLY, CDR2 FYNNEI. CDR3 amino acids: CASRPMGVNYGSPL.

This clonotype was counted many times. The rearrangement uses TRBV4-3 and TRBJ2-5; TRBD2 might be the D (6 bases). V was shortened by 4 bases and J by 2 bases, with 11 bases between the two germline ends. The CDR3 runs 14 residues. Germline V gives CDR1 LGHNA, CDR2 YSLEER. The CDR3 nucleotides are TGCGCCAGCAGCCGGAGGGCAGGGCAAGAGACCCAGTACTTC. Residues: CASSRRAGQETQYF.

For this clonotype: This sequence may be a read error, since a much larger clone differs from it by one base. The V gene is TRBV4-1, the J gene TRBJ1-5; 7 nucleotides align to TRBD1. The CDR3 length is 13 residues. CDR1 is MGHRA, CDR2 YSYEKL, per germline. The ends lost 1 base at V and 9 bases at J; junction bases unmatched: 3. CDR3 in DNA: TGCGCCAGCAGCCAAGTAGGGGGCCGGCCCCAGCATTTT. It is translated as CASSQVGGRPQHF.

A remark on this clonotype: This may arise from a read error, as a much more abundant clone is one base away. The CDR3 reads CAQTRGQSDTF. The CDR3 nucleotides are TGTGCTCAGACAAGGGGGCAGAGTGACACCTTC. V is TRBV2 and J is TRBJ1-2, with 7 bases matching TRBD1. Germline CDR1 and CDR2: SNHLY and FYNNEI. The CDR3 extends over 11 amino acids.